This T cell receptor (beta chain) was found in a study of T-cell memory formation after mild COVID-19. On the study more broadly: Across donors, TCR clusters were largely donor specific.

General study findings and limits: Most CD4+ clones that shrank were in CM and EM, while CD8+ ones turned up in EMRA. Whereas later expanders leaned CD4+, clones contracting day 15 to 85 showed a balanced CD4/CD8 makeup.

TCR alpha and TCR beta cDNA libraries carrying sample barcodes and UMIs came from 5'RACE with constant-segment primers. MiXCR, run by TCRdb on the 5' RACE reads, gives a single entry per CDR3 protein. The sample lists fewer than 650,000 distinct CDR3 sequences; roughly 21% were seen once. This clonotype has only a few counts. Its antigen is not identified. Specimen: PBMCs or a T cell subset sorted from them (not recorded which). The receptor comes from an adult woman who had mild COVID-19 (a few samples of this study predate the infection). Cell type and time point are not known.

The CDR3 reads CASSKFTSSTDTQYF. Here the CDR3 DNA reads TGTGCCAGCAGCAAATTCACTTCTAGCACAGATACGCAGTATTTT. The chain employs TRBV12-3 or TRBV12-4 and TRBJ2-3, with D hard to call. Deletions cut 6 bases from V and 0 bases from J, with 13 bases between. The CDR3 totals 15 residues.